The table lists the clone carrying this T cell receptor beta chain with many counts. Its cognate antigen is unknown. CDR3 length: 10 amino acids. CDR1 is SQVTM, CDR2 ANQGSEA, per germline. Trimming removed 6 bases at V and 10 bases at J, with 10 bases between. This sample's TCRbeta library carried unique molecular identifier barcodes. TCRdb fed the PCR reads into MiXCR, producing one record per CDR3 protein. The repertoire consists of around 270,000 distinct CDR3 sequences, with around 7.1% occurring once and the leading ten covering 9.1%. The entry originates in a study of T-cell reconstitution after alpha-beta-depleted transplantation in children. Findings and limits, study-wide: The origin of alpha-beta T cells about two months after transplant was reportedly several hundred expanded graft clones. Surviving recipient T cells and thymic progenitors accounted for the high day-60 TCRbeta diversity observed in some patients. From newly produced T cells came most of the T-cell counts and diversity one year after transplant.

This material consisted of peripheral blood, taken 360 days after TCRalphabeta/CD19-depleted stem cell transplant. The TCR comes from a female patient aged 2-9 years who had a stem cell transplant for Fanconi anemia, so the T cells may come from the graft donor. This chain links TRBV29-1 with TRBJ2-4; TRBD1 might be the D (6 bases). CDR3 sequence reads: CSVLGQIQYF. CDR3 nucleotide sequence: TGCAGCGTCCTCGGACAGATTCAGTACTTC.